This record covers a single TCR beta chain. Its antigen is not known. This sample was included in a study of CD8 T cells in ankylosing spondylitis. V trimming: 6 bases; J trimming: 2 bases; junction bases outside the gene matches: 6. This CDR3 contains 15 residues. Findings of the study overall: Researchers report that disease-linked clones proved CD8+ and relatively rare in peripheral blood.

TCRdb recomputed calls from the 5' RACE reads with MiXCR, one row per CDR3 protein. The profile covers some 30,000 distinct CDR3 sequences, with around 30% appearing a single time and 35% to 50% taken by the ten largest. The sequence derives from a male donor with ankylosing spondylitis. V and J are TRBV12-3 or TRBV12-4 and TRBJ1-3; 8 bases align to TRBD1. Sequenced material: synovial fluid, either unsorted or a sorted T cell fraction (not recorded which). The CDR3 DNA sequence: TGTGCCAGCAGCCCCGGGACAGGCCCTGGAAACACCATATATTTT. It yields the protein CASSPGTGPGNTIYF.